These 7 T cell receptor beta chains originate from one sample sequenced in a study of sequential checkpoint blockade in melanoma (dated by TCRdb to 2018 to 2020). The sample's treatment or condition label, decoded: randomized to nivolumab then ipilimumab (arm A) or the reverse (arm B). The library was produced with the immunoSEQ multiplex PCR assay. The source is immuneACCESS, and TCRdb retained only in-frame sequences with V and J called. Part of the clones is not carried over; for the studies checked, unresolved V genes explain less than half of this, and the remainder is unexplained. The sample table holds about 6,900 clones, of which 70% to 80% were seen once. The ten top clones hold 7.4% of the sample. Sample: CD8+ T cells sorted from blood (inferred from file names), taken from a patient given nivolumab and ipilimumab in sequence. These receptors originate from a human donor with melanoma.

The chain employs TRBV29-1 and TRBJ2-7; 9 nucleotides line up with TRBD2. CDR3 length: 13 residues. Unmatched junction bases numbered 6, after V lost 4 bases and J lost 5 bases. The germline CDR1 and CDR2 sequences are SQVTM and ANQGSEA. The CDR3, as DNA: TGCAGCGTTGGTTCTAGCGGGAAGGACGAGCAGTACTTC. It specifies CSVGSSGKDEQYF.

This rearrangement joins TRBV5-5 to TRBJ1-1; tentatively, D is TRBD1 (5 bases). Trimming stripped 1 base from V and 3 bases from J, with 7 bases between. The CDR3 has 13 amino acids. Looked up from germline, CDR1 is SGHKS and CDR2 is YYEKEE (reference sequence). The CDR3 sequence is CASSLQGDTEAFF. DNA of the CDR3: TGTGCCAGCAGCTTGCAGGGTGACACTGAAGCTTTCTTT.

The V gene is TRBV7-9, the J gene TRBJ2-3; D remains unclear. Germline V CDR1 and CDR2: SEHNR, FQNEAQ (reference sequence). The CDR3 consists of 16 residues. V shed 1 base and J shed 4 bases, with 15 bases lying between them. This CDR3 is CASSLVSSLGPDTQYF. The CDR3 bases are TGTGCCAGCAGCTTAGTCAGTAGTCTGGGCCCAGATACGCAGTATTTT.

This clone came up a few times. The V call is TRBV18, the J call TRBJ2-1; a possible D gene is TRBD2 (5 bases). V shed 1 base and J shed 5 bases, with 15 bases lying between them. The CDR3 length is 16 residues. The germline gives CDR1 KGHSH, CDR2 LQKENI. The CDR3 nucleotides read TGTGCCAGCTCACCACAGAGGACTCCTAGGAACAATGAGCAGTTCTTC. Its translation is CASSPQRTPRNNEQFF.

The chain is built from TRBV18 and TRBJ1-3, with a tentative D call TRBD1 (5 bases). The CDR3 totals 16 residues. V was pared by 4 bases and J by 0 bases, with 13 bases between. Germline V CDR1 and CDR2: KGHSH, LQKENI. The CDR3 protein is CASSRQTEGSGNTIYF. The CDR3 DNA sequence: TGTGCCAGCTCACGACAGACAGAAGGCTCTGGAAACACCATATATTTT.

The CDR3 bases are TGTGCCTGGCGCCCCAACCCCCTCGGGCTAGCGGGAGAGACCCAGTACTTC. This gives the protein CAWRPNPLGLAGETQYF. The rearrangement links TRBV30 to TRBJ2-5, with TRBD2 matching 8 bases. Germline CDR1 reads GTSNPN; CDR2 reads SVGIG (reference sequence). Trimming took 5 bases from V and 4 from J; bases not matched to a gene: 18. The CDR3 has 17 amino acids.

The chain carries TRBV5-1 and TRBJ2-5; TRBD2 is a possible D gene (5 bases). The ends were cut back, 4 bases at V and 4 bases at J, with 17 bases in the middle. This CDR3 spans 15 amino acids. The germline V gene has CDR1 SGHRS and CDR2 YFSETQ. DNA for the CDR3: TGCGCCAGCAGCCCGAGTATAGGCGCGGGAGAGACCCAGTACTTC. Amino acid sequence: CASSPSIGAGETQYF.